A single sample gave rise to the 17 T cell receptor beta chains below, sequenced in a study of spatial heterogeneity in lung cancer. Time point defined: sample taken at primary tumor resection. These TCRs are of unknown antigen specificity. Using its own MiXCR run on the 5' RACE reads, TCRdb lists one record per CDR3 protein. This table holds approximately 10,000 distinct CDR3 sequences, less than 15% found once. Study-level points and caveats: Counts that tracked tumor mutation counts were those of expanded intratumoral alpha and beta TCRs.

Sequenced material: lung tumor tissue, taken at surgery. The origin of the receptors is a male donor with early-stage non-small cell lung cancer.

In DNA, the CDR3 is TGCAGTGCTCCCGACCGACCGACAGATACGCAGTATTTT. It translates to CSAPDRPTDTQYF. The gene calls are TRBV20-1 and TRBJ2-3; D is undetermined. This CDR3 region has 13 residues. Germline V gene data show CDR1 as DFQATT and CDR2 as SNEGSKA (reference sequence). Trimming took off 5 bases at V and 3 bases at J, with 12 bases between the two ends.

This sequence joins TRBV21-1 and TRBJ2-3; TRBD2 is taken as the D call from the table, unchecked against the DNA. TRBV21-1 is a pseudogene segment. The CDR3 has 20 amino acids. CDR3 coding DNA: TGTGCCAGCAGCACCGAAAAACTAGCGGGAGACCCCCGCAGCACAGATACGCAGTATTTT. It translates to CASSTEKLAGDPRSTDTQYF.

There are a few counts of this clonotype. The chain carries TRBV29-1 and TRBJ2-1; no definite D call. The V gene lost 2 bases and the J gene lost 3 bases, with 2 bases spanning the gap. Germline CDR1 SQVTM, CDR2 ANQGSEA. The CDR3 length is 11 residues. The CDR3 DNA is TGCAGCGTTGAAAGCTACAATGAGCAGTTCTTC. This encodes CSVESYNEQFF.

This clonotype was seen at least ten times. V is TRBV27 and J is TRBJ1-5, with a weak D call TRBD1 (6 bases). Germline V lookup: CDR1 MNHEY, CDR2 SMNVEV (reference sequence). Trimming left V 2 bases short and J 6 bases short, with 17 bases between. The CDR3 contains 16 residues. The CDR3 nucleotides read TGTGCCAGCAGTTTAGTAGGGGGGTTAAAAGGTCAGCCCCAGCATTTT. Translation: CASSLVGGLKGQPQHF.

The chain joins TRBV7-9 to TRBJ2-6; D perhaps matches TRBD2 (5 bases). Germline V gives CDR1 SEHNR, CDR2 FQNEAQ (reference sequence). V was cut by 3 bases and J by 0 bases, with 9 bases left in between. The CDR3 extends over 16 amino acids. CDR3: CASSLGSSSGANVLTF. The CDR3 bases are TGTGCCAGCAGCTTGGGGAGCTCCTCTGGGGCCAACGTCCTGACTTTC. The full variable domain, with the rest looked up from reference TRBV7-9 and TRBJ2-6, is DTGVSQNPRHKITKRGQNVTFRCDPISEHNRLYWYRQTLGQGPEFLTYFQNEAQLEKSRLLSDRFSAERPKGSFSTLEIQRTEQGDSAMYLCASSLGSSSGANVLTFGAGSRLTVL.

This clonotype was seen only a few times. This chain joins TRBV7-8 and TRBJ1-1; the D is unclear. This CDR3 is 13 amino acids long. CDR1 is SGHVS and CDR2 is FQNEAQ in the germline V gene. Trimming left V 0 bases short and J 6 bases short, with 8 bases between. For the CDR3, the DNA is TGTGCCAGCAGCTTAGCGGGGAGCGCTGAAGCTTTCTTT. Translated: CASSLAGSAEAFF.

This clonotype was found many times. The chain combines TRBV28 with TRBJ2-1, with 7 bases fitting TRBD2. Losses at the gene ends were 3 bases for V and 7 bases for J; bases not matched to a gene: 9. The CDR3 totals 15 residues. The V gene's germline CDR1 is MDHEN and CDR2 SYDVKM. The CDR3 spells CASSFLAGVRNEQFF. In nucleotides, the CDR3 is TGTGCCAGCAGTTTCCTCGCGGGAGTAAGGAATGAGCAGTTCTTC.

This chain connects TRBV18 to TRBJ2-1; 12 bases are shared with TRBD1. The J segment lost 9 bases and the V segment lost 3 bases, leaving 6 bases of the junction unmatched. Germline V lookup: CDR1 KGHSH, CDR2 LQKENI. The CDR3 is 15 amino acids. The CDR3: CASSPTGTGGSEQFF. Written as DNA, the CDR3 is TGTGCCAGCTCACCGACCGGGACAGGGGGCTCTGAGCAGTTCTTC.

This clonotype is labeled as medium-sized (0.01 to 0.1%). The rearrangement uses TRBV28 and TRBJ1-6; 7 bases are shared with TRBD1. Per germline, CDR1 MDHEN and CDR2 SYDVKM. V trimming: 3 bases; J trimming: 7 bases; junction bases outside the gene matches: 6. This CDR3 comprises 15 residues. The CDR3 spells CASSFGRGGNSPLHF. The CDR3 DNA follows: TGTGCCAGCAGTTTCGGCAGGGGGGGGAATTCACCCCTCCACTTT.

This clonotype was observed a few times. The CDR3 is CASSQSIGTSGSRRNEQFF. For the CDR3, the DNA is TGCGCCAGCAGCCAAAGCATTGGGACTAGCGGGTCCCGCCGCAATGAGCAGTTCTTC. The chain is built from TRBV4-3 and TRBJ2-1; 12 positions match TRBD2. With V trimmed by 2 bases and J by 6 bases, 14 bases remained unmatched. The CDR3 is 19 residues long. The V gene's germline CDR1 is LGHNA and CDR2 YSLEER.

The chain recombines TRBV4-3 with TRBJ2-5; 10 bases agree with TRBD2. Trimming cost V 3 bases and J 1 base; bases outside gene matches: 5. Per germline, CDR1 LGHNA and CDR2 YSLEER. The CDR3 spans 16 residues. CDR3 region: CASSQIAGGLQETQYF. CDR3 bases: TGCGCCAGCAGCCAGATAGCGGGGGGCCTCCAAGAGACCCAGTACTTC.

This clonotype was counted at least ten times. Written as DNA, the CDR3 is TGCAGTGCTAGAGACCCTTGGACTAGCGGCTGGGAGACCCAGTACTTC. Amino acid sequence: CSARDPWTSGWETQYF. The chain couples TRBV20-1 to TRBJ2-5; 10 bases agree with TRBD2. With 0 bases clipped from V and 5 bases from J, the junction kept 9 bases outside the gene matches. Germline V CDR1 and CDR2: DFQATT, SNEGSKA (reference sequence). The CDR3 is 16 amino acids.

This clonotype was counted many times. The CDR3, as DNA: TGTGCCAGCAGCCAAACGAGGAAAGCTTTCTTT. Amino acid sequence: CASSQTRKAFF. The J gene is TRBJ1-1, the V gene TRBV3-1; D uncertain. CDR1 is LGHDT, CDR2 YNNKEL, per germline (reference sequence). This CDR3 region has 11 residues. Trimming took 2 bases from V and 9 from J, leaving 7 bases between them.

Ten or more counts support this clonotype. J is TRBJ1-5 and V is TRBV19; 9 bases are shared with TRBD1. J gave up 4 bases and V 3 bases, and 1 base lay outside the gene matches. Germline loops: CDR1 LNHDA, CDR2 SQIVND (reference sequence). The CDR3 has 14 amino acids. CDR3 sequence: CASSIGTGNQPQHF. The CDR3 DNA reads as TGTGCCAGTAGTATCGGGACAGGGAATCAGCCCCAGCATTTT.

Many counts were recorded for this clonotype. V usage is TRBV7-9 and J usage is TRBJ1-6, with 9 bases lining up with TRBD1. There are 13 residues in the CDR3. Germline CDR1 SEHNR, CDR2 FQNEAQ (reference sequence). After removal of 5 bases from V and 10 bases from J, the junction contained 3 bases not matched to a gene. CDR3 nucleotides: TGTGCCAGCAGCGGACAGGGGAGGTCACCCCTCCACTTT. Translation gives CASSGQGRSPLHF.

This clonotype is labeled medium-sized. V usage is TRBV28 and J usage is TRBJ2-3, with a tentative D call TRBD2 (5 bases). Trimming stripped 3 bases from V and 8 bases from J, with 9 bases between. The CDR3 is 12 amino acids. The germline CDR1 and CDR2 sequences are MDHEN and SYDVKM. CDR3 coding DNA: TGTGCCAGCAGTTTTGTTGGGAGTACGCAGTATTTT. The encoded protein is CASSFVGSTQYF.

The chain couples TRBV1 to TRBJ2-1; the tabulated D call, TRBD1, remains unverified against the DNA. TRBV1 is a recognized pseudogene. This CDR3 is 16 amino acids long. CDR3 sequence reads: CASSQERRGGWNEQFF. For the CDR3, the DNA is TGCGCCAGCAGCCAAGAACGGAGAGGGGGTTGGAATGAGCAGTTCTTC.